This TCR beta chain was documented in a study of blood T cell repertoires in COVID-19. In the original workflow: Reference gene primer amplification gave estimated nucleated cell counts. Assay used: immunoSEQ multiplex PCR; TCRdb lists only in-frame clones, some missing. The V and J calls and the clone size are those of that table, but D and trimming were determined from the DNA. The table lists roughly 250,000 clones, about 87% of them singletons. The sequencing input was peripheral blood. This receptor was taken from a woman aged 40 to 50 with acute or convalescent COVID-19.

The CDR3 DNA reads as TGTGCCTGGAGTTCGGGACAGGGATTCAATCAGCCCCAGCATTTT. Translation gives CAWSSGQGFNQPQHF. The chain is built from TRBV30 and TRBJ1-5; TRBD1 matches 9 bases. The CDR3 length is 15 residues. The V gene end was trimmed by 2 bases and the J gene end by 3 bases; junction bases not matched to a gene: 5. From germline, CDR1 is GTSNPN and CDR2 SVGIG (reference sequence). The entire variable domain, with the rest obtained from reference TRBV30 and TRBJ1-5, is as follows: SQTIHQWPATLVQPVGSPLSLECTVEGTSNPNLYWYRQAAGRGLQLLFYSVGIGQISSEVPQNLSASRPQDRQFILSSKKLLLSDSGFYLCAWSSGQGFNQPQHFGDGTRLSIL.